A single sample is the source of the 8 T cell receptor beta chains below, sequenced in a study of low-dose radiotherapy and immunotherapy resistance in tumors (dated by TCRdb to 2022 to 2024). First-strand cDNA was synthesized with Superscript III and a set of TRAV- and TRBV-specific primers, covering both TCRalpha and TCRbeta chains. TCRs were amplified with Phusion for 20 to 25 PCR cycles, with a constant-region primer paired with the adapter attached to the V primers. TCRdb reprocessing: public reads trimmed at Q25 with fastp, clones called with MiXCR, in-frame beta chains kept. Identical CDR3 proteins give one entry, which carries the most common genes and DNA. The sample includes around 13,000 distinct CDR3 sequences, with 60% observed a single time. The ten biggest clones cover roughly 8% of the sample. The source of these receptors is a human donor with advanced metastatic prostate, ovarian, gallbladder or colorectal cancer (not recorded which). This table probably holds off-target reads from a library built for another chain.

The chain combines TRBV5-5 with TRBJ2-3; D gene uncertain. In germline, CDR1 is SGHKS, CDR2 YYEKEE (reference sequence). The CDR3 is made up of 12 amino acids. V was pared by 4 bases and J by 10 bases, with 13 bases between. CDR3 residues: CASSPDRFAQYF. The CDR3 nucleotides are TGTGCCAGCAGCCCCGACCGGTTTGCGCAGTATTTT.

This clonotype appeared a single time. This chain links TRBV28 with TRBJ2-1; D gene ambiguous. CDR3 length: 15 residues. With 3 bases removed from V and 0 bases from J, the gap between germline ends came to 9 bases. The germline gives CDR1 MDHEN, CDR2 SYDVKM. CDR3 bases: TGTGCCAGCAGTTTGTCGGCTAGCTCCTACAATGAGCAGTTCTTC. Translated: CASSLSASSYNEQFF.

The gene calls are TRBV28 and TRBJ2-7, with D possibly called TRBD1 or TRBD2 (5 bases each). The germline V gene encodes CDR1 MDHEN and CDR2 SYDVKM. V was pared by 6 bases and J by 2 bases, with 17 bases between. The CDR3 loop spans 15 amino acids. This CDR3 reads CASSSPAGTPYEQYF. CDR3 coding DNA: TGTGCCAGCAGCTCACCCGCCGGGACGCCCTACGAGCAGTACTTC.

The chain joins TRBV12-3 or TRBV12-4 to TRBJ2-3, with 9 positions matching TRBD2. The CDR3 is 16 amino acids. J gave up 2 bases and V 3 bases, and 6 bases lay outside the gene matches. As DNA, the CDR3 is TGTGCCAGCAGTTTTATACTAGCGGGCACCACAGATACGCAGTATTTT. Amino acids: CASSFILAGTTDTQYF.

There are a few counts of this clonotype. The CDR3 here is CSARGGGIQETQYF. CDR3 sequence (DNA): TGCAGCGCCCGAGGTGGCGGAATCCAAGAGACCCAGTACTTC. J is TRBJ2-5 and V is TRBV29-1; no definite D call. The germline V and J ends were trimmed by 7 bases and 1 base, with 16 bases remaining between them. Per germline, CDR1 SQVTM and CDR2 ANQGSEA. This CDR3 region has 14 residues.

This chain joins TRBV5-1 and TRBJ2-1; no firm D call. Germline V CDR1 and CDR2: SGHRS, YFSETQ. V lost 0 bases and J 6 bases, leaving 7 bases between the germline ends. The CDR3 is 13 amino acids. The CDR3 region has the DNA TGCGCCAGCAGCTTGGTGTCTAGCAATGAGCAGTTCTTC. It specifies CASSLVSSNEQFF.

This clonotype has just a few counts. V gene TRBV26 combines with J gene TRBJ2-3; the table's D call of TRBD1 was not tested on the DNA. TRBV26 is a recognized pseudogene. CDR3 length equals 15 residues. CDR3 protein: CASSGDRGLGDTQYF. The DNA of the CDR3 is TGTGCCAGCAGCGGGGACAGGGGGCTTGGAGATACGCAGTATTTT.

This clonotype was counted a few times. The CDR3 DNA sequence: TGTGCCAGCAGCTTGGGCCCACTAGCGGGGGCTCAAGAGACCCAGTACTTC. This translates into CASSLGPLAGAQETQYF. V gene TRBV5-4 combines with J gene TRBJ2-5; 11 nucleotides match TRBD2. The CDR3 is 17 amino acids. V shed 0 bases, J shed 2 bases, and the junction held 6 bases outside the gene matches. Germline V gives CDR1 SGHNT, CDR2 YYREEE (reference sequence).